A selection of T cell receptor beta chains follows, all from one sample in a study of T-cell reconstitution after alpha-beta-depleted transplantation in children. TCRdb fed the PCR reads into MiXCR, producing one record per CDR3 protein. The data show over 150,000 distinct CDR3 sequences, approximately 6.9% seen once. The sample here was PBMCs, taken before TCRalphabeta/CD19-depleted stem cell transplant. These receptors all come from a boy younger than 10 with acute lymphoblastic leukemia, due to receive a stem cell transplant. CDR3s include the opening cysteine and the closing phenylalanine or tryptophan. A D gene is named only where the DNA matches it firmly. For some rows the clone size is stated as once, few or many, or as a class when expanded; others skip it.

abundance	v_gene	d_gene	j_gene	CDR3aa	CDR3nt
NA	TRBV2	NA	TRBJ1-2	CASSEPRAEWGYGYTF	TGTGCCAGCAGTGAACCCCGGGCCGAGTGGGGCTATGGCTACACCTTC
NA	TRBV6-1	TRBD1	TRBJ1-5	CASRTRAGTGQPQHF	TGTGCCAGCAGAACACGGGCAGGGACAGGGCAGCCCCAGCATTTT
NA	TRBV29-1	NA	TRBJ1-5	CSVWNQSSSNQPQHF	TGCAGCGTTTGGAACCAATCCTCGAGCAATCAGCCCCAGCATTTT
many	TRBV18	NA	TRBJ2-5	CASSPQDQETQYF	TGTGCCAGCTCACCACAAGATCAAGAGACCCAGTACTTC
NA	TRBV10-3	NA	TRBJ2-1	CAISVKTTNNEQFF	TGTGCCATCAGTGTAAAGACAACAAACAATGAGCAGTTCTTC
many	TRBV7-3	NA	TRBJ1-2	CASSKWEAFHYGYTF	TGTGCCAGCAGCAAATGGGAGGCCTTTCACTATGGCTACACCTTC
NA	TRBV21-1	NA	TRBJ2-3	CASSKKGLGTDTQYF	TGTGCCAGCAGCAAAAAGGGCTTAGGCACAGATACGCAGTATTTT
NA	TRBV7-9	NA	TRBJ2-1	CASRLQGGGDEQFF	TGTGCCAGCAGACTCCAGGGGGGGGGCGATGAGCAGTTCTTC
many	TRBV3-1	NA	TRBJ2-7	CASSQVPERPYTYEQYF	TGTGCCAGCAGCCAAGTTCCCGAGAGGCCTTATACCTACGAGCAGTACTTC
many	TRBV7-1	NA	TRBJ2-5	CASSSGPLNSDQTKRTKETQYF	TGTGCCAGCAGCTCCGGCCCCCTAAACTCGGACCAGACTAAACGCACTAAAGAGACCCAGTACTTC
many	TRBV14	NA	TRBJ2-3	CASSYDNTDTQYF	TGTGCCAGCAGCTACGATAACACAGATACGCAGTATTTT
many	TRBV29-1	NA	TRBJ2-7	CSATGPLGF	TGCAGCGCAACAGGTCCCCTCGGCTTC
many	TRBV12-3/TRBV12-4	TRBD2	TRBJ2-2	CASSFSGRNTGELFF	TGTGCCAGCAGTTTCAGCGGGAGGAACACCGGGGAGCTGTTTTTT
many	TRBV29-1	NA	TRBJ2-7	CSVEEGLGRQDEQYF	TGCAGCGTTGAAGAGGGGCTTGGACGGCAAGACGAGCAGTACTTC
NA	TRBV28	NA	TRBJ2-7	CASSDIPQIAQYF	TGTGCCAGCAGTGACATCCCCCAGATCGCGCAGTACTTC
few	TRBV30	NA	TRBJ1-1	CAWSVIGDTEAFF	TGTGCCTGGAGTGTAATAGGGGACACTGAAGCTTTCTTT
many	TRBV14	NA	TRBJ1-1	CASSQFSEAFF	TGTGCCAGCAGCCAATTCAGTGAAGCTTTCTTT
many	TRBV20-1	NA	TRBJ2-5	CSASRAGRLLETQYF	TGCAGTGCTAGTCGCGCCGGGAGATTGTTAGAGACCCAGTACTTC
many	TRBV20-1	TRBD1	TRBJ1-1	CSASDRVNTEAFF	TGCAGTGCTTCGGACAGGGTGAACACTGAAGCTTTCTTT
few	TRBV7-9	NA	TRBJ2-7	CASSLPGTYEQYF	TGTGCCAGCAGCTTACCGGGGACCTACGAGCAGTACTTC
NA	TRBV10-3	TRBD2	TRBJ2-2	CAISEGEIAGTGELFF	TGTGCCATCAGTGAGGGGGAAATAGCGGGGACCGGGGAGCTGTTTTTT
many	TRBV6-1	TRBD1	TRBJ2-2	CASSDGTGHTGELFF	TGTGCCAGCAGTGACGGGACAGGGCACACCGGGGAGCTGTTTTTT
few	TRBV15	NA	TRBJ1-6	CATSRVPRIYNSPLHF	TGTGCCACCAGCAGAGTCCCCAGGATCTATAATTCACCCCTCCACTTT
many	TRBV5-1	NA	TRBJ2-7	CASSSYQGAYEQYF	TGCGCCAGCAGCTCTTACCAGGGAGCCTACGAGCAGTACTTC
many	TRBV10-3	TRBD2	TRBJ2-5	CAISGTREETQYF	TGTGCCATCAGTGGGACTAGGGAAGAGACCCAGTACTTC
many	TRBV29-1	NA	TRBJ2-1	CSVVGGTYNEQFF	TGCAGCGTTGTAGGAGGGACCTACAATGAGCAGTTCTTC
few	TRBV7-9	TRBD1	TRBJ2-5	CASSQDRAETQYF	TGTGCCAGCAGCCAGGACAGGGCAGAGACCCAGTACTTC
few	TRBV28	TRBD1	TRBJ1-5	CASSTPDRAGNQPQHF	TGTGCCAGCAGTACGCCGGACAGGGCCGGCAATCAGCCCCAGCATTTT
many	TRBV27	NA	TRBJ2-2	CASNGVTGELFF	TGTGCCAGCAATGGAGTTACCGGGGAGCTGTTTTTT
many	TRBV5-6	NA	TRBJ2-1	CASSLNWRGSYNEQFF	TGTGCCAGCAGCTTGAATTGGAGGGGCTCCTACAATGAGCAGTTCTTC
few	TRBV7-2	NA	TRBJ2-7	CASSPVWGRHEQYF	TGTGCCAGCAGCCCTGTGTGGGGGCGGCACGAGCAGTACTTC
many	TRBV7-8	TRBD2	TRBJ2-7	CASSETSGGTFENHYEQYF	TGTGCCAGCAGCGAGACTAGCGGGGGGACATTTGAAAACCACTACGAGCAGTACTTC
NA	TRBV12-3/TRBV12-4	NA	TRBJ1-1	CASSFQRGNTEAFF	TGTGCCAGCAGTTTTCAAAGGGGTAACACTGAAGCTTTCTTT
once	TRBV29-1	TRBD1	TRBJ1-5	CSVTGGAGNQPQHF	TGCAGCGTCACAGGGGGCGCCGGGAATCAGCCCCAGCATTTT
NA	TRBV2	NA	TRBJ1-1	CTFSLIQVTGWGVDTEAFF	TGTACCTTCAGTTTAATTCAGGTGACAGGTTGGGGGGTAGACACTGAAGCTTTCTTT
many	TRBV6-5	NA	TRBJ2-6	CASSPPCDSCSGANVLTF	TGTGCCAGCAGTCCCCCGTGTGACAGTTGCTCTGGGGCCAACGTCCTGACTTTC
many	TRBV12-3/TRBV12-4	NA	TRBJ1-2	CASSLRSGIGTEGYTF	TGTGCCAGCAGTTTACGGTCAGGGATAGGGACGGAGGGCTACACCTTC
many	TRBV5-1	TRBD2	TRBJ2-1	CASSLSGGPYNEQFF	TGCGCCAGCAGCTTGAGCGGGGGTCCCTACAATGAGCAGTTCTTC
many	TRBV7-6	NA	TRBJ1-5	CASSLRDGTNQPQHF	TGTGCCAGCAGCCTTCGGGACGGTACCAATCAGCCCCAGCATTTT
NA	TRBV28	TRBD1	TRBJ1-1	CASRIDRATEAFF	TGTGCCAGCAGAATAGACAGGGCCACTGAAGCTTTCTTT
many	TRBV7-2	NA	TRBJ2-3	CASSLAGVNTQYF	TGTGCCAGCAGCTTAGCGGGAGTAAATACGCAGTATTTT
many	TRBV20-1	NA	TRBJ1-1	CSARDVQGRTEAFF	TGCAGTGCTAGAGATGTACAGGGTCGAACTGAAGCTTTCTTT
many	TRBV20-1	NA	TRBJ2-3	CSARVEGFNTQYF	TGCAGTGCTAGAGTAGAGGGGTTTAATACGCAGTATTTT
few	TRBV28	TRBD1	TRBJ1-1	CASREDRANTEAFF	TGTGCCAGCAGAGAAGACAGGGCGAACACTGAAGCTTTCTTT
many	TRBV5-1	NA	TRBJ2-5	CASSLVGEREETQYF	TGCGCCAGCAGCTTGGTCGGGGAGCGGGAAGAGACCCAGTACTTC
NA	TRBV14	NA	TRBJ1-2	CASSEVDGYGYTF	TGTGCCAGCAGCGAGGTGGATGGCTATGGCTACACCTTC
many	TRBV20-1	TRBD2	TRBJ2-5	CSATLLLAGYQETQYF	TGCAGTGCCACTCTCTTACTAGCGGGGTATCAAGAGACCCAGTACTTC
many	TRBV20-1	NA	TRBJ2-3	CSARAIADTQYF	TGCAGTGCTAGGGCAATCGCAGATACGCAGTATTTT
many	TRBV12-3/TRBV12-4	NA	TRBJ1-5	CASSFRTSNQPQHF	TGTGCCAGCAGTTTTCGGACCAGCAATCAGCCCCAGCATTTT
NA	TRBV11-2	NA	TRBJ2-5	CASRPQGGGETQYF	TGTGCCAGCAGACCACAAGGGGGGGGCGAGACCCAGTACTTC
many	TRBV29-1	NA	TRBJ2-1	CSVPLGSSYNEQFF	TGCAGCGTTCCATTGGGGAGCTCCTACAATGAGCAGTTCTTC
few	TRBV11-2	NA	TRBJ2-7	CASSLELGGYEQYF	TGTGCCAGCAGCTTAGAGCTGGGAGGCTACGAGCAGTACTTC
many	TRBV6-5	NA	TRBJ1-6	CASSYASPLHF	TGTGCCAGCAGTTACGCTTCACCCCTCCACTTT
NA	TRBV3-1	NA	TRBJ2-2	CASSQDPITWTGELFF	TGTGCCAGCAGCCAAGATCCGATTACTTGGACGGGGGAGCTGTTTTTT
NA	TRBV20-1	TRBD1	TRBJ1-5	CSASLGTGNQPQHF	TGCAGTGCTAGCCTCGGGACAGGCAATCAGCCCCAGCATTTT
few	TRBV20-1	NA	TRBJ2-7	CSARPSSSLYEQYF	TGCAGTGCTAGGCCCTCGTCGAGCCTCTACGAGCAGTACTTC
few	TRBV7-6	NA	TRBJ2-3	CASSLSPDTQYF	TGTGCCAGCAGCTTAAGTCCAGATACGCAGTATTTT
many	TRBV20-1	NA	TRBJ2-1	CSAGPRVAEQFF	TGCAGTGCTGGGCCTAGGGTAGCTGAGCAGTTCTTC
NA	TRBV3-1	TRBD1	TRBJ1-2	CASSQDLQGARYGYTF	TGTGCCAGCAGCCAAGATCTACAGGGGGCAAGGTATGGCTACACCTTC
many	TRBV7-9	TRBD2	TRBJ2-7	CASSRGTTGNYEQYF	TGTGCCAGCAGCCGGGGGACTACGGGGAACTACGAGCAGTACTTC